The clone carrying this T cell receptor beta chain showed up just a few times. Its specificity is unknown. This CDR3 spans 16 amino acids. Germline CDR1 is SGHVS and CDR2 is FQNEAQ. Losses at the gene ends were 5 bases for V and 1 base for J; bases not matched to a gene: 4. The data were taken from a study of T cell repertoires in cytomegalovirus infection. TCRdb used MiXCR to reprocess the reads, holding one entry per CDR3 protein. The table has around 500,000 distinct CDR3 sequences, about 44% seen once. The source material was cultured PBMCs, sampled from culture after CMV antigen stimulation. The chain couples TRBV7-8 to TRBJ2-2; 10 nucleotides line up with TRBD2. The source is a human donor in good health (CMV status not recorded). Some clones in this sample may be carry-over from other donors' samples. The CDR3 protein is CASSPLAGENTGELFF. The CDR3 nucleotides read TGTGCCAGCAGCCCCCTAGCGGGGGAGAACACCGGGGAGCTGTTTTTT.